The subject of this entry is one T cell receptor beta chain. This clone was seen once. This receptor's antigen is unknown. Per-base qualities were not stored, and no clone one base away is much larger. These data come from a study of blood T cell repertoires in COVID-19 (dated by TCRdb to 2018 to 2020). Concerning the study at large: Samples covering the acute and convalescent phases of COVID-19 were provided by collaborators in the United States, Italy and Spain. The prospective study material was composed of cDNA or gDNA derived from T cells, B-cell-depleted T cells, or PBMCs. Deeply sampled blood TCRbeta repertoires from subjects exposed to, actively infected with, or recovered from COVID-19 were included in the dataset. The repertoires were made available in a free public database intended to serve as a resource for research on the immune response to SARS-CoV-2. The samples were drawn from the first 160 participants of the ongoing ImmuneRACE study and from 1,254 subjects provided by 6 global collaborators. Nearly every sample came with metadata listing a de-identified subject ID, COVID-19 status, age in years and sex. Where HLA class I and class II types were available, the types were taken from metadata supplied by the sample provider, not from assay-based typing. The study at large found these results: The amount of clinical and demographic metadata varied by source and participant and was provided uncurated.

The immunoSEQ Assay, a bias-controlled multiplex PCR, was used to amplify TCRbeta CDR3 regions from genomic DNA. For the original study's pipeline: The number of nucleated cells in each sample was estimated from the amplification of reference gene primers within the assay. To quantify the absolute abundance of each unique TCRbeta CDR3 rearrangement, sequence reads were collapsed and filtered. Productive Simpson clonality was computed per sample as the square root of Simpson's diversity index over productive rearrangements. TCRdb holds this immuneACCESS table with in-frame rearrangements only. Some clones are missing; in checked studies, unresolved V genes explain under half, and the rest has no known cause. The V and J calls and the clone size are those of that table, but D and trimming were determined from the DNA. Within this sample are about 310,000 clones, with around 86% of them counted one time only. Clones ranked in the top ten supply 1% of the sample.

Collaborating institutions collected whole blood in K2EDTA tubes following their own protocols. For TCRbeta analysis, collaborators shipped samples in one of three forms: frozen whole blood, isolated PBMCs, or DNA extracted from either of those sample types. The sample consisted of peripheral blood. This clonotype originated in a man aged 45 to 65 with active or convalescent COVID-19.

The CDR3 protein: CASSQVPSGVTWTSTDTQYF. At the DNA level, the sequence is TGCGCCAGCAGCCAAGTCCCTAGCGGGGTGACCTGGACTAGCACAGATACGCAGTATTTT. The chain couples TRBV4-3 to TRBJ2-3; the central 9 bases match TRBD2. Counted from cysteine to phenylalanine, this CDR3 has 20 amino acids. Only the CDR3 DNA stays, 60 bases, in frame from base 1. Via the germline V gene, CDR1 is LGHNA and CDR2 YSLEER. Trimming leaves V shorter by 1 base and J shorter by 0 bases, with the junction holding 14 bases beyond the gene matches.